One T cell receptor (beta chain) is described in this entry. Its antigen is unknown. This may be a read error: a much more frequent sequence differs by one nucleotide. TCR alpha and beta CDR3 regions were amplified from RNA using iRepertoire nested multiplex PCR. For one-step reverse transcription and amplification, about 90-400 ng of tissue mRNA or PBMC total RNA was used. One entry per CDR3 protein, called by TCRdb with MiXCR from the multiplex PCR reads. The sample lists about 180,000 distinct CDR3 sequences; about 46% were seen once. This sample stems from a study of glioma-infiltrating T cells. This CDR3 is built from 15 residues. In germline, CDR1 is MDHEN, CDR2 SYDVKM. V lost 4 bases, J lost 11 bases, and 12 bases stayed unmatched. Findings and caveats of the study: Above-expected tissue-blood divergence occurred in all gliomas, most in low-grade ones. Tissue and blood shared very few CDR3 sequences.

The sequenced sample consisted of glioma tissue, nonneoplastic brain tissue, or PBMCs (not recorded which). The sequence derives from a human donor with low-grade glioma or glioblastoma, undergoing nonglioma brain surgery, or in good health (not recorded which). The chain recombines TRBV28 with TRBJ1-4, with 8 positions matching TRBD1. The CDR3 DNA follows: TGTGCCAGCAGTTCTTCCGGGACAGGCGTAGTTAAACTGTTTTTT. Its translation is CASSSSGTGVVKLFF. Full variable domain (outside the CDR3, taken from reference TRBV28 and TRBJ1-4): DVKVTQSSRYLVKRTGEKVFLECVQDMDHENMFWYRQDPGLGLRLIYFSYDVKMKEKGDIPEGYSVSREKKERFSLILESASTNQTSMYLCASSSSGTGVVKLFFGSGTQLSVL.